This T cell receptor (beta chain) was observed in a study of monozygotic twins with inflammatory bowel disease. Findings and caveats of the study: IBD patients shared fewer clonotypes with others than healthy twins, especially with disease activity. A distinction between different T cell subtypes was not possible.

From the 5' RACE reads, TCRdb lists one entry per CDR3 protein and no DNA. The sample includes roughly 160,000 distinct CDR3 sequences. In regard to this clonotype: What it binds is unknown.

This CDR3 is 13 amino acids long. Germline V CDR1 and CDR2: SGHDT, YYEEEE. This clonotype originated in a human donor with ulcerative colitis or Crohn's disease, or a healthy co-twin of an affected twin (not recorded which). The chain couples TRBV5-6 to TRBJ2-1; no DNA is available, so the TRBD1 call from TCRdb remains unchecked. The sample was blood. CDR3 region: CASSFTGNNEQFF. Full variable domain (outside the CDR3, taken from reference TRBV5-6 and TRBJ2-1): DAGVTQSPTHLIKTRGQQVTLRCSPKSGHDTVSWYQQALGQGPQFIFQYYEEEERQRGNFPDRFSGHQFPNYSSELNVNALLLGDSALYLCASSFTGNNEQFFGPGTRLTVL.